This TCR beta chain derives from a study of T cell responses to AZD1222 COVID-19 vaccine (dated by TCRdb to about 2021). With regard to the full study: AZD1222 recipients given second doses at about 4 weeks or at about 12 weeks were pooled, since spike-specific TCR depth and breadth were not found to differ between the two schedules. TCR sequencing covered some 240 trial participants: 207 given two doses of AZD1222 and about 26 given two doses of MenACWY control vaccine. Trial participants were enrolled into age subgroups of 18-55, 56-69 and 70-plus years, which contained approximately 150, 30 and 60 TCR-sequenced participants, respectively. General findings and caveats noted by the study authors: Most participants were white British and females outnumbered males, and the authors suggested that clonal diversity may have been underestimated. Because no samples from the day 14 peak response were available, repertoires could be characterized only after the peak T cell response. The whole spike protein was spanned by vaccine-associated CD4 TCRs, and dominant responses were seen in regions 160-218 and 743-854. Nearly half of unique spike-specific TCRs reportedly recognized epitopes outside regions mutated in the B.1.351 and B.1.1.7 variants. In the small 56-69-year group, the increase in depth fell short of significance, most likely because of low power. After two AZD1222 doses, spike-specific TCR breadth and depth were significantly higher than at day 0 and than in MenACWY recipients. Conclusions about previously exposed vaccinees are limited, since just five to seven AZD1222 recipients were seropositive for SARS-CoV-2 at baseline.

The time point label on this specimen signifies: baseline before first vaccination. Vaccinee samples were obtained from the UK trials COV001 and COV002, which included a single-blind randomized controlled phase 2/3 trial of AZD1222 (ChAdOx1 nCoV-19) in healthy adults. Trial participant PBMC samples were collected at day 0 and day 28 after the second dose for TCRbeta chain sequencing. As regards this clone: The antigen this receptor binds is unknown. Base qualities are not provided; no much larger clone lies one nucleotide away.

The CDR3 regions of human TCRbeta chains were analyzed by immunosequencing. Per the original workflow: Repertoire TCRs were matched against a reference library of SARS-CoV-2-specific TCRs generated with the MIRA antigen-specificity platform. Breadth was defined as the fraction of unique TCRs that were SARS-CoV-2-associated, and depth was defined as the fraction of total T cells that were SARS-CoV-2-associated. Using the MIRA data, each spike-specific TCR was mapped to the spike region that the TCR reacts to and placed in a CD4 or CD8 class. Log10-transformed breadth and depth values were compared by one-way ANOVA with Sidak's multiple comparisons tests. In TCRdb, the immuneACCESS table is reduced to in-frame sequences with V and J assigned. These tables do not hold every clone; where another copy was compared, an unresolved V gene accounts for under half, and the others remain unexplained. From that table come the V and J calls and clone size; the DNA was used to work out D and trimming. This sample comprises approximately 84,000 clones, 80% to 90% of them detected only once. The ten largest clonotypes hold approximately 31% of the sample.

The junction carries 18 bases between V and J, which are trimmed by 2 bases and 4 bases respectively. The germline V gene provides CDR1 MGHRA and CDR2 YSYEKL. The CDR3 spans 16 residues, from the cysteine through the phenylalanine. Left in the record is the CDR3 DNA by itself, 48 bases read in frame from the first base. The clonotype originates from an adult in good health. The chain is made from TRBV4-1 and TRBJ2-7; the D gene assignment is perhaps TRBD1 or TRBD2, with each matching 5 bases. This material consisted of peripheral blood, taken on day 0 of AZD1222 vaccination. The DNA sequence is given as TGCGCCAGCAGCCAAAGGGGACCCATGTTAGATTACGAGCAGTACTTC. Translated, it gives CASSQRGPMLDYEQYF.